The entry below gives a single T cell receptor beta chain sequence along with its context. These data belong to a study of Ad26.COV2.S vaccination and SARS-CoV-2 variants. Study-wide context: The donor belonged to the COV1001 Ad26.COV2.S trial arm. Intramuscular Ad26.COV2.S at 5x10^10 or 1x10^11 viral particles.

The CDR3 consists of 13 residues. With V trimmed by 5 bases and J by 3 bases, 3 bases remained unmatched. Germline V gene data show CDR1 as SGHAT and CDR2 as FQNNGV. Only in-frame clones appear in the TCRdb table, and some are missing; sequencing was by immunoSEQ multiplex PCR. The sample lists about 460,000 clones, 70% to 90% occurring once. As to treatment: around 19 received Ad26.COV2.S at low or high dose, single or two shots; five or six received placebo; per-sample allocation not given. Following the first vaccine or placebo injection, samples were taken on day 63. The source was peripheral blood, collected in a trial of Ad26.COV2.S vaccine versus placebo. The chain couples TRBV11-2 to TRBJ1-2; 7 bases fit TRBD1. The sequence was obtained from a person between 18 and 60 years old who received the Ad26.COV2.S COVID-19 vaccine or a placebo. In DNA form, the CDR3 reads TGTGCCAGCAGCCCCGGGACAGACTATGGCTACACCTTC. Amino acids: CASSPGTDYGYTF.